One sample yielded the 31 T cell receptor beta chains listed below, sequenced in a study of T cells in Graves' hyperthyroidism and ophthalmopathy. TCR beta CDR3 regions were amplified from RNA transcripts. The HTBI primer set was used in a first-round RT-PCR of the TCR CDR3. TCRdb analysed the multiplex PCR reads with MiXCR anew, one entry per CDR3 protein. The sample includes hundreds of thousands of distinct CDR3 sequences, about 38% seen only once; the top ten take 8.9%. The sequencing sample was made of blood. Receptors originate from a man between 18 and 29 years old with Graves' hyperthyroidism.

This clonotype was counted at least ten times. The chain has TRBV20-1 and TRBJ2-7; possibly TRBD1 or TRBD2 for D (5 bases each). Germline lookup yields CDR1 DFQATT and CDR2 SNEGSKA (reference sequence). The CDR3 spans 14 residues. V was clipped by 1 base and J by 2 bases, with 12 bases between them. CDR3 in amino acids: CSARVQRGPYEQYF. CDR3 DNA sequence: TGCAGTGCTAGAGTTCAACGGGGACCCTACGAGCAGTACTTC.

This clonotype was counted ten times or more. The chain carries TRBV7-2 and TRBJ1-4; TRBD1 agrees at 10 bases. The CDR3 runs to 14 residues. J was trimmed by 8 bases and V by 6 bases; bases with no gene match: 6. CDR1 is SGHTA, CDR2 FQGNSA, per germline. The CDR3 sequence is CASRSGTGEEKLFF. CDR3 bases: TGTGCCAGCAGATCCGGGACAGGGGAGGAAAAACTGTTTTTT. The full variable domain, completed using reference TRBV7-2 and TRBJ1-4, is GAGVSQSPSNKVTEKGKDVELRCDPISGHTALYWYRQSLGQGLEFLIYFQGNSAPDKSGLPSDRFSAERTGGSVSTLTIQRTQQEDSAVYLCASRSGTGEEKLFFGSGTQLSVL.

The table lists this clonotype with a few counts. The chain is built from TRBV12-3 or TRBV12-4 and TRBJ2-7; the D call may be TRBD1 or TRBD2 (5 bases each). This CDR3 spans 14 amino acids. V was pared by 3 bases and J by 4 bases, with 13 bases between. CDR3 nucleotides: TGTGCCAGCAGTTTTGTCGGGGCACTATACGAGCAGTACTTC. It translates to CASSFVGALYEQYF.

This clonotype occurred a few times. This sequence joins TRBV19 and TRBJ2-2; D gene unclear. The ends were cut back, 7 bases at V and 9 bases at J, with 18 bases in the middle. The CDR3 extends over 14 amino acids. CDR1 is LNHDA and CDR2 is SQIVND in the germline V gene (reference sequence). DNA of the CDR3: TGTGCCAGTACCCTCTCACCCCGCCCCTGGGAGCTGTTTTTT. This encodes CASTLSPRPWELFF.

The chain uses TRBV7-6 and TRBJ2-7; D perhaps matches TRBD1 (5 bases). Trimming removed 5 bases at V and 5 bases at J, with 10 bases between. The CDR3 is 12 amino acids. Germline CDR1 SGHVS, CDR2 FNYEAQ. The DNA for the CDR3 is TGTGCCAGCAGCAACACAGGACACGAGCAGTACTTC. Translated: CASSNTGHEQYF.

This clonotype was observed a few times. J is TRBJ1-5 and V is TRBV2; tentatively, D is TRBD1 (5 bases). V dropped 6 bases and J dropped 0 bases, with 12 bases sitting between them. The germline gives CDR1 SNHLY, CDR2 FYNNEI. This CDR3 contains 15 residues. CDR3 sequence: CASRQDSYSNQPQHF. The CDR3, as DNA: TGTGCCAGCAGACAAGACAGCTATAGCAATCAGCCCCAGCATTTT.

V usage is TRBV10-3 and J usage is TRBJ2-7, with 7 bases identical to TRBD1. Trimming at V came to 6 bases and at J to 0 bases, leaving 5 bases not matched to a gene. This CDR3 region has 14 residues. CDR1 ENHRY and CDR2 SYGVKD come from the germline V gene. The CDR3 sequence is CAIRATGDSYEQYF. CDR3 coding DNA: TGTGCCATCAGAGCCACAGGGGACTCCTACGAGCAGTACTTC.

This clonotype turned up a few times. The J gene is TRBJ1-2, the V gene TRBV7-9; TRBD1 matches at 7 bases. Germline assignment: CDR1 SEHNR and CDR2 FQNEAQ (reference sequence). With V trimmed by 5 bases and J by 8 bases, 11 bases remained unmatched. The CDR3 has 14 amino acids. As DNA, the CDR3 is TGTGCCAGCAGCCAAGGAGGGGGCCGCTGGGGCTACACCTTC. Amino acids: CASSQGGGRWGYTF. Filled out from reference TRBV7-9 and TRBJ1-2, the complete variable domain reads DTGVSQNPRHKITKRGQNVTFRCDPISEHNRLYWYRQTLGQGPEFLTYFQNEAQLEKSRLLSDRFSAERPKGSFSTLEIQRTEQGDSAMYLCASSQGGGRWGYTFGSGTRLTVV.

This clonotype was seen only a few times. The chain employs TRBV7-2 and TRBJ2-5, with TRBD2 as a possible D gene (6 bases). Per the germline V gene, CDR1 is SGHTA and CDR2 is FQGNSA. CDR3 length: 15 amino acids. Trimming left V 5 bases short and J 2 bases short, with 15 bases between. CDR3 sequence (DNA): TGTGCCAGCAGCCAGGACCTAGCGACTCAAGAGACCCAGTACTTC. Its protein is CASSQDLATQETQYF.

The V and J genes are TRBV19 and TRBJ2-7; the D gene could be TRBD1 or TRBD2 (5 bases each). CDR1 LNHDA and CDR2 SQIVND come from the germline V gene (reference sequence). V was pared by 3 bases and J by 2 bases, with 11 bases between. The CDR3 extends over 14 amino acids. The CDR3 protein is CASSMKRGPYEQYF. The CDR3 DNA follows: TGTGCCAGTAGTATGAAGAGGGGTCCCTACGAGCAGTACTTC.

This clonotype appeared many times. The chain links TRBV11-2 to TRBJ1-2, with D possibly being TRBD1 (5 bases). Trimming removed 0 bases from V and 4 bases from J, with 12 bases in between. This CDR3 contains 15 residues. Germline V gene data show CDR1 as SGHAT and CDR2 as FQNNGV. Here the CDR3 reads CASSLDPGHLYGYTF. The CDR3 bases are TGTGCCAGCAGCTTAGATCCGGGGCACCTCTATGGCTACACCTTC. The complete variable domain, with remaining parts taken from reference TRBV11-2 and TRBJ1-2, reads EAGVAQSPRYKIIEKRQSVAFWCNPISGHATLYWYQQILGQGPKLLIQFQNNGVVDDSQLPKDRFSAERLKGVDSTLKIQPAKLEDSAVYLCASSLDPGHLYGYTFGSGTRLTVV.

This rearrangement joins TRBV6-6 to TRBJ2-6; unclear D gene. Germline-derived CDR1 and CDR2 are MNHNY and SVGAGI (reference sequence). The CDR3 spans 15 residues. V lost 6 bases and J lost 0, with 9 bases in between. The CDR3 nucleotides are TGTGCCAGCAGAATTATGGGCTCTGGGGCCAACGTCCTGACTTTC. Its protein is CASRIMGSGANVLTF.

This clonotype was recorded at least ten times. The rearrangement joins TRBV10-3 to TRBJ1-1; D unresolved. Germline values: CDR1 ENHRY, CDR2 SYGVKD. This CDR3 has 14 amino acids. The ends were cut back, 4 bases at V and 1 base at J, with 10 bases in the middle. The CDR3 DNA reads TGTGCCATCAGTGGTGCGAATCGGAACACTGAAGCTTTCTTT. This gives the protein CAISGANRNTEAFF.

This clonotype was detected only a few times. The chain has TRBV7-2 and TRBJ2-5; D unresolved. CDR3 length equals 12 residues. Trimming took off 6 bases at V and 4 bases at J, with 9 bases between the two ends. In germline, CDR1 is SGHTA, CDR2 FQGNSA. CDR3 sequence (DNA): TGTGCCAGCAGGAAGGACGGAGAGACCCAGTACTTC. Its translation is CASRKDGETQYF.

The sample holds a few counts of this clonotype. Here the CDR3 DNA reads TGCGCCAGCAGCCAAGATGCCAGGAACGAGCAGTACTTC. Translated: CASSQDARNEQYF. This chain uses TRBV4-3 with TRBJ2-7; D gene uncertain. The CDR3 is 13 residues long. Germline V gives CDR1 LGHNA, CDR2 YSLEER. V was shortened by 0 bases and J by 5 bases, with 8 bases between the two germline ends.

Turning to this clonotype: A read error is likely, as this CDR3 ends without the conserved phenylalanine or tryptophan. The gene calls are TRBV4-1 and TRBJ2-5; D is unresolved. This CDR3 comprises 14 residues. The germline CDR1 and CDR2 sequences are MGHRA and YSYEKL. V shed 0 bases and J shed 4 bases, with 9 bases lying between them. CDR3 nucleotides: TGCGCCAGCAGCCAAGAGGGTTATGGAGAGACCCAGTACCTC. This encodes CASSQEGYGETQYL.

This clonotype was seen repeatedly, ten times or more. This sequence joins TRBV7-9 and TRBJ2-6, with 10 positions matching TRBD1. With V trimmed by 5 bases and J by 4 bases, 5 bases remained unmatched. The CDR3 is 16 amino acids. Germline V CDR1 and CDR2: SEHNR, FQNEAQ (reference sequence). CDR3 sequence reads: CASSPGQGDGANVLTF. The CDR3 nucleotides are TGTGCCAGCAGCCCTGGACAGGGGGACGGGGCCAACGTCCTGACTTTC.

The V gene is TRBV20-1, the J gene TRBJ1-5; D gene unclear. The germline V and J ends were trimmed by 6 bases and 14 bases, with 20 bases remaining between them. The CDR3 runs 12 residues. Germline CDR1 is DFQATT and CDR2 is SNEGSKA (reference sequence). The CDR3 is CSALAGGPDEHF. DNA for the CDR3: TGCAGTGCCCTAGCGGGAGGGCCAGACGAGCATTTT.

This clonotype was counted between two and nine times. The chain combines TRBV7-2 with TRBJ1-5, with a weak D call TRBD1 (6 bases). This CDR3 is built from 14 residues. Trimming took off 8 bases at V and 7 bases at J, with 18 bases between the two ends. Germline assignment: CDR1 SGHTA and CDR2 FQGNSA. The CDR3 DNA sequence: TGTGCCAGCCGCCCCGGGGGGCCTCGCCAGCCCCAGCATTTT. Its translation is CASRPGGPRQPQHF.

The chain employs TRBV11-2 and TRBJ1-2, with D hard to call. CDR1 SGHAT and CDR2 FQNNGV come from the germline V gene. V gave up 3 bases and J gave up 2 bases, with 10 bases separating them. This CDR3 has 14 amino acids. Here the CDR3 reads CASSFIPENYGYTF. In DNA form, the CDR3 reads TGTGCCAGCAGCTTCATCCCCGAGAACTATGGCTACACCTTC.

This clonotype was observed at least ten times. The CDR3 spells CASSFGQLYGYTF. In DNA form, the CDR3 reads TGTGCCAGCAGCTTTGGACAGCTCTATGGCTACACCTTC. The chain joins TRBV7-2 to TRBJ1-2; D may be TRBD1 (6 bases). Trimming pared 3 bases from V and 4 bases from J, leaving 9 bases between. The CDR3 spans 13 residues. Germline V gene data show CDR1 as SGHTA and CDR2 as FQGNSA.

The gene calls are TRBV7-9 and TRBJ2-5; D is perhaps TRBD1 (6 bases). V dropped 5 bases and J dropped 5 bases, with 18 bases sitting between them. Germline-derived CDR1 and CDR2 are SEHNR and FQNEAQ (reference sequence). CDR3 length: 15 amino acids. The chain's CDR3 is CASSPPEGVGETQYF. The CDR3 nucleotides read TGTGCCAGCAGCCCTCCCGAGGGGGTAGGGGAGACCCAGTACTTC. Full variable domain (rest looked up from reference TRBV7-9 and TRBJ2-5): DTGVSQNPRHKITKRGQNVTFRCDPISEHNRLYWYRQTLGQGPEFLTYFQNEAQLEKSRLLSDRFSAERPKGSFSTLEIQRTEQGDSAMYLCASSPPEGVGETQYFGPGTRLLVL.

This clonotype has only a few counts. V usage is TRBV2 and J usage is TRBJ2-7; 7 bases match TRBD1. V lost 5 bases to trimming and J lost 4 bases; unmatched junction nucleotides: 11. The CDR3 length is 15 residues. Germline V gives CDR1 SNHLY, CDR2 FYNNEI. This chain's CDR3 is CASSPLGTVGYEQYF. DNA for the CDR3: TGTGCCAGCAGTCCACTTGGGACAGTCGGGTACGAGCAGTACTTC.

The chain joins TRBV10-3 to TRBJ1-3; 11 bases agree with TRBD1. The CDR3 consists of 14 residues. Per the germline V gene, CDR1 is ENHRY and CDR2 is SYGVKD. V was clipped by 10 bases and J by 4 bases; unmatched bases: 6. The CDR3 is CATGTGGNGNTIYF. The CDR3 nucleotides are TGTGCCACCGGGACAGGGGGAAACGGAAACACCATATATTTT.

This clonotype has ten or more counts. V usage is TRBV29-1 and J usage is TRBJ1-1, with D maybe TRBD1 (6 bases). In germline, CDR1 is SQVTM, CDR2 ANQGSEA. The CDR3 is made up of 12 amino acids. In DNA, the CDR3 is TGCAGTAGCGAGCGGCCAGGGGAGACGGCTTTCTTT. It encodes CSSERPGETAFF.

This clonotype was seen more than once but under ten times. The V gene is TRBV11-1, the J gene TRBJ2-5, with 8 nucleotides matching TRBD1. The V gene end was trimmed by 5 bases and the J gene end by 5 bases; junction bases not matched to a gene: 7. Germline V lookup: CDR1 SGHAT, CDR2 FQDESV (reference sequence). The CDR3 sequence is 14 residues long. CDR3 DNA sequence: TGTGCCAGCAGCCACAGACAGGGGTTGGAGACCCAGTACTTC. Amino acids: CASSHRQGLETQYF.

Of note for this clonotype: One end of the junction does not line up with germline, which may come from a read error. The rearrangement links TRBV20-1 to TRBJ2-5, with 9 bases that match TRBD1. Germline V gives CDR1 DFQATT, CDR2 SNEGSKA (reference sequence). The CDR3 extends over 13 amino acids. The CDR3: CSAQQGAKETLYF. DNA of the CDR3: TGCAGTGCGCAACAGGGGGCTAAAGAGACCCTGTACTTC.

This clonotype was picked up a small number of times. The chain recombines TRBV19 with TRBJ2-7; 7 positions agree with TRBD1. CDR1 LNHDA and CDR2 SQIVND come from the germline V gene (reference sequence). The CDR3 has 14 residues. V was clipped by 4 bases and J by 2 bases; unmatched bases: 5. In DNA form, the CDR3 reads TGTGCCAGTAGTACAACGACAGGGCCCTACGAGCAGTACTTC. Translating gives CASSTTTGPYEQYF.

This clonotype has just a few counts. In nucleotides, the CDR3 is TGTGCCAGCAGCACGTCGACTAGCGGGAGGGTTAGCACCGGGGAGCTGTTTTTT. Residues: CASSTSTSGRVSTGELFF. The rearrangement joins TRBV9 to TRBJ2-2, with TRBD2 matching 14 bases. CDR1 and CDR2 (germline): SGDLS, YYNGEE. The CDR3 spans 18 residues. With V trimmed by 4 bases and J by 4 bases, 9 bases remained unmatched. The entire variable domain, with the rest obtained from reference TRBV9 and TRBJ2-2, is as follows: DSGVTQTPKHLITATGQRVTLRCSPRSGDLSVYWYQQSLDQGLQFLIQYYNGEERAKGNILERFSAQQFPDLHSELNLSSLELGDSALYFCASSTSTSGRVSTGELFFGEGSRLTVL.

On this clonotype itself: Mismatch with germline at one junction end may stem from a read error. This chain links TRBV10-3 with TRBJ1-1, with 10 bases identical to TRBD1. Per germline, CDR1 ENHRY and CDR2 SYGVKD. The CDR3 is 15 amino acids. CDR3 in DNA: TGTGCCAGCAGTTACCCGGACAGGGGGTACACTGAAGCTTTCTTT. This translates into CASSYPDRGYTEAFF.

This clonotype was seen at least ten times. The rearrangement links TRBV15 to TRBJ2-7, with 9 bases identical to TRBD2. This CDR3 is built from 16 residues. The germline V gene has CDR1 LNHNV and CDR2 YYDKDF (reference sequence). J was trimmed by 6 bases and V by 0 bases; bases with no gene match: 9. The CDR3 is CATSREAAGGEREQYF. CDR3 DNA: TGTGCCACCAGCAGAGAAGCAGCGGGGGGAGAACGCGAGCAGTACTTC.